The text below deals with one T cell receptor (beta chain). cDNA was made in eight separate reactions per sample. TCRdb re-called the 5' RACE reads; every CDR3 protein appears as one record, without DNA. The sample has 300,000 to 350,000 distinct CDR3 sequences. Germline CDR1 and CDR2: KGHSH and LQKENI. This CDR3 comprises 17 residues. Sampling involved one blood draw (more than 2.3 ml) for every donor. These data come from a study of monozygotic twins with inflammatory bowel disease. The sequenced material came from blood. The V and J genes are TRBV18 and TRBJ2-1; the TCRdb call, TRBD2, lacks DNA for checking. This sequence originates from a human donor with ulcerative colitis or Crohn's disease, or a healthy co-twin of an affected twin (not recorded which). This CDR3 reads CASSPFSSGRASNEQFF.